The clone carrying this T cell receptor (beta chain) was found many times. Its target is unknown. This entry is derived from a study of human T cells and chemical hapten exposure. Points from the study as a whole: As patch test score rose, PT1 expanded TCR counts tended to rise as well. Sensitizing to DPC left TCRs with a frequency above 1 in 1000 unaltered. Alopecia in all donors means immunity may differ from healthy individuals.

Germline CDR1 SQVTM, CDR2 ANQGSEA. The CDR3 covers 13 residues. The germline V and J ends were trimmed by 5 bases and 0 bases, with 10 bases remaining between them. TCRdb independently ran MiXCR on the RACE reads; one entry per CDR3 protein. In the table there are roughly 380,000 distinct CDR3 sequences, 4.8% of which are singletons. Time point indicated: patch test 1, 2 weeks after DPC sensitization. Treatment defined: therapeutic diphenylcyclopropenone sensitization with weekly scalp DPC. Total RNA extraction was carried out from unfractionated whole blood. The V gene is TRBV29-1, the J gene TRBJ1-1; possibly TRBD1 for D (5 bases). The clonotype was recovered from a woman aged 45-60 years with alopecia areata. Some clones in this sample may be carry-over from other donors' samples. The sequencing used whole blood, collected in connection with sensitization to the hapten diphenylcyclopropenone (DPC). In DNA, the CDR3 is TGCAGCGTTACCGGCAGGGTGAACACTGAAGCTTTCTTT. This gives the protein CSVTGRVNTEAFF.